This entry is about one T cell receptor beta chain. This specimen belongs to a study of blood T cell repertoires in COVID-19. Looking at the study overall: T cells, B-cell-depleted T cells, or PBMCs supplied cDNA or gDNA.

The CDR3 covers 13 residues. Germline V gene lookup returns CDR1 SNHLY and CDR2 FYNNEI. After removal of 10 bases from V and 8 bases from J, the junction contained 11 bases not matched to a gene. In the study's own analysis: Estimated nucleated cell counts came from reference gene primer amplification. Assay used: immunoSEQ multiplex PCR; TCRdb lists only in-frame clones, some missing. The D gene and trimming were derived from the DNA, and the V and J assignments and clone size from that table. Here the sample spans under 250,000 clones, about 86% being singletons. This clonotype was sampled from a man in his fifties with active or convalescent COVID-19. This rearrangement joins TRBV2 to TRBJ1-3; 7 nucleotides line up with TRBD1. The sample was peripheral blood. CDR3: CATRRGLADTIYF. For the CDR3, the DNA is TGTGCCACCCGCAGGGGGTTGGCGGACACCATATATTTT.